The clone carrying this T cell receptor (beta chain) was detected once. Its antigen is unidentified. The entry originates in a study of cytomegalovirus exposure and HLA in healthy donors. Study results and caveats: In vitro checks showed that three CMV-associated chains really do target CMV antigens.

Researchers ran the PCR with 60 Vbeta and 13 Jbeta primers. The method was immunoSEQ multiplex PCR; TCRdb's version includes in-frame clones alone and lacks a portion of them. The sample has 120,000 or so clones, about three quarters seen once. This CDR3 has 16 residues. Germline V CDR1 and CDR2: SGDLS, YYNGEE. The V segment lost 3 bases and the J segment 5 bases; nucleotides outside the gene matches: 9. This rearrangement joins TRBV9 to TRBJ2-1; 9 positions match TRBD2. Sequenced input: PBMCs. This clonotype originated in a woman between 35 and 50 years old in good health and CMV-seronegative. CDR3 residues: CASSGSLAGGDNEQFF. In nucleotides, the CDR3 is TGTGCCAGCAGCGGATCCTTGGCGGGAGGGGACAATGAGCAGTTCTTC.